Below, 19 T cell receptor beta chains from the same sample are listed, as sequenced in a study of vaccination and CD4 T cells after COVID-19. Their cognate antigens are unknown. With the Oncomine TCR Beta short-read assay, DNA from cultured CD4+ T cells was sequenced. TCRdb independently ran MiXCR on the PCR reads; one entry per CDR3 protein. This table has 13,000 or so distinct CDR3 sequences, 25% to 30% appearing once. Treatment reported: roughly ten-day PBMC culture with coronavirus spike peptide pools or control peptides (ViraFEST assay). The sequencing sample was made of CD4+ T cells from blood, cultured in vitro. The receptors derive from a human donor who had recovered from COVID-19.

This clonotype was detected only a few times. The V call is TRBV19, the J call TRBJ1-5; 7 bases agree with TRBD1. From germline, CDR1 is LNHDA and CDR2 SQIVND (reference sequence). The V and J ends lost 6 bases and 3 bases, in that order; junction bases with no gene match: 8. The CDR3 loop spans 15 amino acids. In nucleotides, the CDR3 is TGTGCCAGTAGACTATCACAGGGGTACAATCAGCCCCAGCATTTT. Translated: CASRLSQGYNQPQHF.

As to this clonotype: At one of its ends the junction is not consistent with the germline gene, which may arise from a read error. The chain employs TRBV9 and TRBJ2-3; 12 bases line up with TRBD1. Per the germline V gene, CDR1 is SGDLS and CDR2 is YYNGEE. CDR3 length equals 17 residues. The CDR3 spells CASSVEGQGASTGTQYF. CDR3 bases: TGTGCCAGCAGCGTAGAGGGACAGGGGGCGAGTACAGGTACGCAGTATTTT.

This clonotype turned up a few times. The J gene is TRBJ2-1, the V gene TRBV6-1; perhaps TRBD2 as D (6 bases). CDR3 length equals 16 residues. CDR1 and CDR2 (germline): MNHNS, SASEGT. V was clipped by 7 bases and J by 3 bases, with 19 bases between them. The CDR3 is CASTPGTAHNYNEQFF. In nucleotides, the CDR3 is TGTGCCAGCACCCCAGGGACTGCCCACAACTACAATGAGCAGTTCTTC.

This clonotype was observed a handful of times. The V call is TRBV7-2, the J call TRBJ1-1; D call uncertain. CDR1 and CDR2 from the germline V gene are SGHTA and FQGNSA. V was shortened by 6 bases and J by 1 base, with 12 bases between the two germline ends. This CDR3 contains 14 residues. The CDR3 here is CASSLAAANTEAFF. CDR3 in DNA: TGTGCCAGCAGTTTGGCGGCCGCGAACACTGAAGCTTTCTTT.

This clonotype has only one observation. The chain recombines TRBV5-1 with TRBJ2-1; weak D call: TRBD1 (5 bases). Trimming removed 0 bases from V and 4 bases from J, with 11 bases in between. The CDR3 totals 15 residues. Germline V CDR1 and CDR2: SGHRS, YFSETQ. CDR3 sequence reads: CASSLAGWIYNEQFF. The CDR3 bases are TGCGCCAGCAGCTTGGCAGGGTGGATATACAATGAGCAGTTCTTC. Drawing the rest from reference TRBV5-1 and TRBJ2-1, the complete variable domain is KAGVTQTPRYLIKTRGQQVTLSCSPISGHRSVSWYQQTPGQGLQFLFEYFSETQRNKGNFPGRFSGRQFSNSRSEMNVSTLELGDSALYLCASSLAGWIYNEQFFGPGTRLTVL.

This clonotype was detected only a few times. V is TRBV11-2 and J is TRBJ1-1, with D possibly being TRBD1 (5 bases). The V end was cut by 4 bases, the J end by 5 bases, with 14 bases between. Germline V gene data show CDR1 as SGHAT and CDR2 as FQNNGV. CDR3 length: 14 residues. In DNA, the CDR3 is TGTGCCAGCAGCTGGGGGAACGGAGGAACTGAAGCTTTCTTT. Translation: CASSWGNGGTEAFF.

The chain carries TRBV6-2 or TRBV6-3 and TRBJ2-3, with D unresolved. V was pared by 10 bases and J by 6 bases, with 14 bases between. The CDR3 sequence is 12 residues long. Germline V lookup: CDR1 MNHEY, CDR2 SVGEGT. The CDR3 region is CATRTYGDTQYF. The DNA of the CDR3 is TGTGCCACCCGGACCTACGGGGATACGCAGTATTTT.

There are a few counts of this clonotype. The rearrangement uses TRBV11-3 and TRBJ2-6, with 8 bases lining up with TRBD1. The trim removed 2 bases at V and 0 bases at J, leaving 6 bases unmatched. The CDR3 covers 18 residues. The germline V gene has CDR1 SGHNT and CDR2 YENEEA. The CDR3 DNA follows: TGTGCCAGCAGCTTAAGGCCAGGGGGCCTCTCTGGGGCCAACGTCCTGACTTTC. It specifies CASSLRPGGLSGANVLTF.

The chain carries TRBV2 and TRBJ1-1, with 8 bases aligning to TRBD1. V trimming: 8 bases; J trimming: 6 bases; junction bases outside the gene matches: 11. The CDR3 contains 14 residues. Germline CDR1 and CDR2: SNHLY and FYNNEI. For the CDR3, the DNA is TGTGCCAGCCGAAGGACAGGGTTGTTCCCTGAAGCTTTCTTT. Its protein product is CASRRTGLFPEAFF.

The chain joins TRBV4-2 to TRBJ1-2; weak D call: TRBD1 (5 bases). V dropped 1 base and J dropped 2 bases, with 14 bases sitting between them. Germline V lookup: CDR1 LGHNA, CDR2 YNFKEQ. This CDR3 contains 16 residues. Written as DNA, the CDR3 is TGTGCCAGCAGCCAAGGGGGCCAGCAAACGAACTATGGCTACACCTTC. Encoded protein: CASSQGGQQTNYGYTF.

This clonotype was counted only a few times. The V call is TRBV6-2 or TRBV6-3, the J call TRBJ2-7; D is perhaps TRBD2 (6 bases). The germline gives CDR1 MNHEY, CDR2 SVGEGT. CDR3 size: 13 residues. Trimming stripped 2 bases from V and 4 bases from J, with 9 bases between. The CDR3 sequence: CASSYEGGYEQYF. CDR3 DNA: TGTGCCAGCAGTTACGAAGGAGGGTACGAGCAGTACTTC.

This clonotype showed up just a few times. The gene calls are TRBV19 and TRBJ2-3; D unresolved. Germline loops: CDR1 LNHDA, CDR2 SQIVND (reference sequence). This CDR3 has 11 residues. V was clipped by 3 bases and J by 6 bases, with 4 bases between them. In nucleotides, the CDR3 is TGTGCCAGTAGTATGGCGGATACGCAGTATTTT. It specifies CASSMADTQYF.

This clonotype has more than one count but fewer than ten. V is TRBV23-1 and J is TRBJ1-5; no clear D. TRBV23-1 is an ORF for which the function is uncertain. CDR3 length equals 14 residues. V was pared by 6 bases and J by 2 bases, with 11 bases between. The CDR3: CASSQVLGNQPQHF. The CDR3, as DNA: TGCGCCAGCAGCCAAGTCCTGGGCAATCAGCCCCAGCATTTT.

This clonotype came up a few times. Written as DNA, the CDR3 is TGCGCCAGCAGCCAAGACAGGGGTGGTACCTTAAGGGGCTACACCTTC. Protein: CASSQDRGGTLRGYTF. The J gene is TRBJ1-2, the V gene TRBV4-3; D perhaps matches TRBD1 (6 bases). The CDR3 runs to 16 residues. Germline V gives CDR1 LGHNA, CDR2 YSLEER. Between the trimmed V and J ends, which lost 0 bases and 8 bases, there was a span of 19 bases.

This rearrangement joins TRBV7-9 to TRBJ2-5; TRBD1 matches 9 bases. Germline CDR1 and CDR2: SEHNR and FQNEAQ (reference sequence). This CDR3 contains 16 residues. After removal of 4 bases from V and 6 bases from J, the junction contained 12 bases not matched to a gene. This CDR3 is CASSSRPGTGRQTQYF. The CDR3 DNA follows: TGTGCCAGCAGCTCGCGCCCCGGGACAGGGAGGCAGACCCAGTACTTC.

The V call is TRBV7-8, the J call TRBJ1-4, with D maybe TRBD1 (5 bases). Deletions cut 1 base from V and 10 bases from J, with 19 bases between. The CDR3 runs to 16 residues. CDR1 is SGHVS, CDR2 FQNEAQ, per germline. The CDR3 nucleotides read TGTGCCAGCAGCTTAGGGGGAATCCAGGGAGGCAGAAAACTGTTTTTT. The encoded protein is CASSLGGIQGGRKLFF.

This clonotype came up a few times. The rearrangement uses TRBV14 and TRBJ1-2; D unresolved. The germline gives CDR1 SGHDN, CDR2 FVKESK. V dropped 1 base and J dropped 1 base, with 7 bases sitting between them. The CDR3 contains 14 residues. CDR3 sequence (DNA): TGTGCCAGCAGCCAAGCCCGGGATAACTATGGCTACACCTTC. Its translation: CASSQARDNYGYTF.

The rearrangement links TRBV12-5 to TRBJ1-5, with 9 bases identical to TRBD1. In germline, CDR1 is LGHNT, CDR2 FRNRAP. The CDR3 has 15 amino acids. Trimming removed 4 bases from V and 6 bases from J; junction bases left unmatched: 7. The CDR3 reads CASGSPGQGSQPQHF. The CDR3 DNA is TGTGCTAGTGGTTCCCCGGGACAGGGTAGTCAGCCCCAGCATTTT.

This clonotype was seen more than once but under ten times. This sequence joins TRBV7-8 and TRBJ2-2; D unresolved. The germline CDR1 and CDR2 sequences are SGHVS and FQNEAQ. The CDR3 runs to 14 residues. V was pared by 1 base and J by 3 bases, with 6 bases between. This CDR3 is CASSLGSYTGELFF. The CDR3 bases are TGTGCCAGCAGCTTAGGCAGCTACACCGGGGAGCTGTTTTTT.